This T cell receptor beta chain was profiled in a study of PD-1 blockade in classical Hodgkin lymphoma. Some clones are missing from TCRdb's copy, which holds only in-frame ones; the method was immunoSEQ multiplex PCR. This table holds about 100,000 clones, roughly nine tenths found once. J was trimmed by 2 bases and V by 6 bases; bases with no gene match: 4. Germline V CDR1 and CDR2: SGHRS, YFSETQ. This CDR3 spans 15 amino acids. Every one of the patients relapsed after autologous stem cell transplantation (brentuximab vedotin exposure was variable). This receptor was taken from a human donor with classical Hodgkin lymphoma. The genes are TRBV5-1 and TRBJ2-7, with 14 bases lining up with TRBD2. The sample here was peripheral blood mononuclear cells (PBMCs), taken before the second cycle of nivolumab. This chain's CDR3 is CASKGTSGSPYEQYF. In DNA, the CDR3 is TGCGCCAGCAAGGGGACTAGCGGGAGCCCCTACGAGCAGTACTTC.